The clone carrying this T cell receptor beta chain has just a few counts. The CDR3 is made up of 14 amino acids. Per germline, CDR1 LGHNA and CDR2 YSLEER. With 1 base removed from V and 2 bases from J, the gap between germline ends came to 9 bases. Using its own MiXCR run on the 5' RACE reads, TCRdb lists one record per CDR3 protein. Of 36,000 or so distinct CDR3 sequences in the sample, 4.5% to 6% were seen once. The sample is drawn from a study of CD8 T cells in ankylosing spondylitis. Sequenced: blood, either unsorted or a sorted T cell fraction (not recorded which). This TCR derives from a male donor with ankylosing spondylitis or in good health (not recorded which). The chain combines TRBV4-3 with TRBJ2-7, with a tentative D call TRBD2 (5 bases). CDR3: CASSQVGRAYEQYF. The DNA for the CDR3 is TGCGCCAGCAGCCAAGTCGGGCGGGCCTACGAGCAGTACTTC.